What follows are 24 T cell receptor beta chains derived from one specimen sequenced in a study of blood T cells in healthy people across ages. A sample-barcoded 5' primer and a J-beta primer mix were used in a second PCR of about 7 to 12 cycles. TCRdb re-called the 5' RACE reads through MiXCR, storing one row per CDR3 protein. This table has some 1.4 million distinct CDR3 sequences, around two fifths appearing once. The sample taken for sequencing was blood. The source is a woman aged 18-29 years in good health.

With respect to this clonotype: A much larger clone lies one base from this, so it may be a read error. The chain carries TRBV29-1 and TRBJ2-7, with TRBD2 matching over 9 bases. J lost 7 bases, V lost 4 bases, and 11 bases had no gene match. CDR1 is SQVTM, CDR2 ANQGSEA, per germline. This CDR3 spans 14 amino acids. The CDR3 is CSVVERTSETEQYF. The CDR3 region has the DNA TGCAGCGTTGTTGAGAGGACTAGCGAAACGGAGCAGTACTTC.

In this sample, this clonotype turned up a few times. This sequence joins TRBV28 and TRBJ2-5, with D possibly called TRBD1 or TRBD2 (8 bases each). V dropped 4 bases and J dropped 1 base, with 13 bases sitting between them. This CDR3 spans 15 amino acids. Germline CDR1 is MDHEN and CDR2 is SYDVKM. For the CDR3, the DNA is TGTGCCAGCAGTTCGGGGGGGACAGGCCAAGAGACCCAGTACTTC. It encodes CASSSGGTGQETQYF.

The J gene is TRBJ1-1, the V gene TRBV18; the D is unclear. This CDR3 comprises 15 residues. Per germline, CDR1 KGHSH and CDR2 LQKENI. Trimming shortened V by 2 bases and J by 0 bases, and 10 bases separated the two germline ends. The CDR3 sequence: CASSPSAVMNTEAFF. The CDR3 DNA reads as TGTGCCAGCTCACCATCGGCCGTCATGAACACTGAAGCTTTCTTT.

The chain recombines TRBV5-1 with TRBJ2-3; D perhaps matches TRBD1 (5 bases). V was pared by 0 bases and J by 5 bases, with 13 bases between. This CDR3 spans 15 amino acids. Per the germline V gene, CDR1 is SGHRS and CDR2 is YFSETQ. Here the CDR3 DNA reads TGCGCCAGCAGCTTGGTAGGGGCAGGCGAAGATACGCAGTATTTT. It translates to CASSLVGAGEDTQYF.

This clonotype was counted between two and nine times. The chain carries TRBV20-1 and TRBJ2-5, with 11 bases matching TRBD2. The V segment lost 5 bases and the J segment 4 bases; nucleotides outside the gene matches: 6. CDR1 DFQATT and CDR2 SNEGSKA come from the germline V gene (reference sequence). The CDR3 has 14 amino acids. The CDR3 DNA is TGCAGTGCTTCTGGGACTAGCGGTGGAGAGACCCAGTACTTC. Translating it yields CSASGTSGGETQYF.

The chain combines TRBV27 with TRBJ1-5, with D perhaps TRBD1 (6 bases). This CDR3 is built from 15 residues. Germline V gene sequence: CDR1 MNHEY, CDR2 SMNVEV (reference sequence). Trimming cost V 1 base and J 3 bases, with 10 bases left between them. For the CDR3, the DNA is TGTGCCAGCAGTTTATTTGGACAGAACAATCAGCCCCAGCATTTT. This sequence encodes CASSLFGQNNQPQHF.

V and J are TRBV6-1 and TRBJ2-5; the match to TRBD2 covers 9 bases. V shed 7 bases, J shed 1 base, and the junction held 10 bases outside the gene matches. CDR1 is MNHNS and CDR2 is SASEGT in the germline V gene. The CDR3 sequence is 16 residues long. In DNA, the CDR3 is TGTGCCAGCAAGTGGGGGGCGGGGGGGCGCCAAGAGACCCAGTACTTC. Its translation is CASKWGAGGRQETQYF.

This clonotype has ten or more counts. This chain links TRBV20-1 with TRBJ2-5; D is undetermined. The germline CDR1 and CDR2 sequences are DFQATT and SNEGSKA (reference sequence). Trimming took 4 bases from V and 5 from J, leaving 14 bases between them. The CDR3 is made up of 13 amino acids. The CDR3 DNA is TGCAGTGCTACCCTAAGTGTCGGGGAGACCCAGTACTTC. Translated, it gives CSATLSVGETQYF.

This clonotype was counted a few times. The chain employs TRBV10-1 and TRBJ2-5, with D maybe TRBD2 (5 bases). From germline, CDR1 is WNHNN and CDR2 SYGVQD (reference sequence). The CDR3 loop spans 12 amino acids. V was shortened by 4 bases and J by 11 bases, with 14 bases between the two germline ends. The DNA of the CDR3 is TGCGCCAGCAGTGCAGACACCGGGGAGCAGTACTTC. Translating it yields CASSADTGEQYF.

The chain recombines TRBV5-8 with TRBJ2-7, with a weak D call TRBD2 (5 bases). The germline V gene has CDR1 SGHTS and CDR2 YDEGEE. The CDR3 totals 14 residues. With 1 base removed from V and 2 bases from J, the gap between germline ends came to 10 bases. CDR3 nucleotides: TGTGCCAGCAGCTTGTCGGGGATAGCCTACGAGCAGTACTTC. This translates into CASSLSGIAYEQYF.

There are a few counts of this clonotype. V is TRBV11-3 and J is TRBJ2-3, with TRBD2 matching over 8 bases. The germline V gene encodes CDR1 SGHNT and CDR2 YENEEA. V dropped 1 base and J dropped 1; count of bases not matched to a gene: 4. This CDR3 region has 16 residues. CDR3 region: CASSLGVLAGTDTQYF. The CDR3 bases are TGTGCCAGCAGCTTAGGAGTACTAGCGGGCACAGATACGCAGTATTTT.

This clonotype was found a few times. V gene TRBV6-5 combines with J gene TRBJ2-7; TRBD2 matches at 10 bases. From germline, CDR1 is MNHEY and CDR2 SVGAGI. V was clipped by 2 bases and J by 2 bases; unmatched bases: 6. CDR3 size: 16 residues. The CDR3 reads CASSYPGLADTYEQYF. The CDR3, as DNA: TGTGCCAGCAGTTACCCCGGACTAGCGGATACCTACGAGCAGTACTTC.

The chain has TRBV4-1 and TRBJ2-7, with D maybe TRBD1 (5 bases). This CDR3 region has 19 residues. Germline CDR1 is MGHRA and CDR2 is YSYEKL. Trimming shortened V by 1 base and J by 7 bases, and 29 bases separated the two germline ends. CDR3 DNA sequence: TGCGCCAGCAGCCAAGGGGTTGGGGCGGCCAGGGCCCTTTACAATGAGCAGTACTTC. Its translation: CASSQGVGAARALYNEQYF.

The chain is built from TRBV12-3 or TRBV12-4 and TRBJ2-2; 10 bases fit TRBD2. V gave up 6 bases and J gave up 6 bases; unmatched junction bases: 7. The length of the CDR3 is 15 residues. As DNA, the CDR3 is TGTGCCAGCAGACCCTCCACTAGCGGGGCCGGGGAGCTGTTTTTT. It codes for CASRPSTSGAGELFF.

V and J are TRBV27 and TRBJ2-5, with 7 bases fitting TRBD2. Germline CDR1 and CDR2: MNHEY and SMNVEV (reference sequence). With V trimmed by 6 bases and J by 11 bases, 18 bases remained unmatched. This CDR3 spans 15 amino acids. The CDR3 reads CASSPYTSGGNEQYF. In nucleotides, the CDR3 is TGTGCCAGCAGCCCCTATACATCCGGGGGGAATGAGCAGTACTTC.

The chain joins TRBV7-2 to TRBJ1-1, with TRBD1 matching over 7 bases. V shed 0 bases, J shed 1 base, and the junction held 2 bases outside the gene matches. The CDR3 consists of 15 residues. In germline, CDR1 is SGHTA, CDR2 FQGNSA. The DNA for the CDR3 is TGTGCCAGCAGCTTAGCTTGGGACAGGAACACTGAAGCTTTCTTT. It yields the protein CASSLAWDRNTEAFF.

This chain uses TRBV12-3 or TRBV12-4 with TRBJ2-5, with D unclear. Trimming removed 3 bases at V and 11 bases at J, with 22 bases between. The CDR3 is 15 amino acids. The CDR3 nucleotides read TGTGCCAGCAGTTTGTTATTGGTGGGCTTTACGGAGCAGTACTTC. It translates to CASSLLLVGFTEQYF.

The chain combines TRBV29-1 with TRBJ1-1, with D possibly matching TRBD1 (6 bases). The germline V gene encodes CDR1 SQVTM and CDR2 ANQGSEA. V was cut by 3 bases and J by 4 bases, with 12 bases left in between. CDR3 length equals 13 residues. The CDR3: CSVDEGEGTEAFF. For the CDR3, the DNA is TGCAGCGTTGACGAGGGGGAGGGCACTGAAGCTTTCTTT.

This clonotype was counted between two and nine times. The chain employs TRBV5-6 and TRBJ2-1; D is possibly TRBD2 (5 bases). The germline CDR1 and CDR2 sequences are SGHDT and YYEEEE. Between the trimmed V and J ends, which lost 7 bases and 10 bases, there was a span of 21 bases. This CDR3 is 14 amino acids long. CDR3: CASVSGNLQYEQFF. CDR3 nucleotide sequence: TGTGCCAGCGTCTCGGGAAACCTACAATACGAGCAGTTCTTC.

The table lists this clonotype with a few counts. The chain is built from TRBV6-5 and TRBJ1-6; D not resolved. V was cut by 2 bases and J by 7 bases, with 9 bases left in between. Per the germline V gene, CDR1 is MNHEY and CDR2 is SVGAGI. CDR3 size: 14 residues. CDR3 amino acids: CASSYPTANSPLHF. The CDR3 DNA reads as TGTGCCAGCAGTTACCCGACGGCGAATTCACCCCTCCACTTT.

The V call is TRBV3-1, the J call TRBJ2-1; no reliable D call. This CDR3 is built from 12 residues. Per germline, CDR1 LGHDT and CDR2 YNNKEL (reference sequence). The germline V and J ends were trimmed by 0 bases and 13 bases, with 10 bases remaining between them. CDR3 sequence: CASSQDSTPQFF. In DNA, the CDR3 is TGTGCCAGCAGCCAAGATTCGACTCCCCAGTTCTTC.

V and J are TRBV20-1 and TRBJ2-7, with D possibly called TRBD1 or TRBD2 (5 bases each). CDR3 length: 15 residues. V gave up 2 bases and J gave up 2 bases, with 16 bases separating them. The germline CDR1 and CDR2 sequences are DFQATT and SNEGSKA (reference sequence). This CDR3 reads CSARRDVPITYEQYF. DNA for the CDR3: TGCAGTGCTAGACGGGACGTACCAATAACCTACGAGCAGTACTTC.

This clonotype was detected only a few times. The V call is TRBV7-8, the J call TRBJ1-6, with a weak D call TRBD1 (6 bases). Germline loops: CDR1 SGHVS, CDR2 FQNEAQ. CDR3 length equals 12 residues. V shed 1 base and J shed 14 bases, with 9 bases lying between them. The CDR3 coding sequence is TGTGCCAGCAGCTTAGGGAACAGGGCCCTCCACTTT. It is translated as CASSLGNRALHF.

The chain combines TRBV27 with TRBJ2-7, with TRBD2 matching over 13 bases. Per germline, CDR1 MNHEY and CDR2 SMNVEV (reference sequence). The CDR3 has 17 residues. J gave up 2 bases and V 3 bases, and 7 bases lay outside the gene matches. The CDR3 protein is CASSFAGLAGETYEQYF. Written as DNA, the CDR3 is TGTGCCAGCAGTTTCGCCGGACTAGCGGGGGAGACCTACGAGCAGTACTTC.